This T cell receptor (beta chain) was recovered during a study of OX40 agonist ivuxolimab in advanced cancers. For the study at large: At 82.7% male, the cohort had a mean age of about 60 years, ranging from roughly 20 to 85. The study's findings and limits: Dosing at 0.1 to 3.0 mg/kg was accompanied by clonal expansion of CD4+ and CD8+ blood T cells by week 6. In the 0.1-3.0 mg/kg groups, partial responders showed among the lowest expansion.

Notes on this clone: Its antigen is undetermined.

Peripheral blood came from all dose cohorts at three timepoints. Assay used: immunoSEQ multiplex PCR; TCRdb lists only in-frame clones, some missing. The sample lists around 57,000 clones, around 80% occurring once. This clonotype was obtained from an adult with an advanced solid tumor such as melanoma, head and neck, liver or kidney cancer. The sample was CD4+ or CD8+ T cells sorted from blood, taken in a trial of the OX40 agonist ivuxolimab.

CDR3 region: CASSSLDRLNTEAFF. The DNA for the CDR3 is TGTGCCAGCAGCTCATTAGACAGACTCAACACTGAAGCTTTCTTT. This rearrangement joins TRBV11-1 to TRBJ1-1; maybe TRBD1 (5 bases). The germline V gene has CDR1 SGHAT and CDR2 FQDESV (reference sequence). Trimming took off 4 bases at V and 2 bases at J, with 14 bases between the two ends. The CDR3 totals 15 residues.